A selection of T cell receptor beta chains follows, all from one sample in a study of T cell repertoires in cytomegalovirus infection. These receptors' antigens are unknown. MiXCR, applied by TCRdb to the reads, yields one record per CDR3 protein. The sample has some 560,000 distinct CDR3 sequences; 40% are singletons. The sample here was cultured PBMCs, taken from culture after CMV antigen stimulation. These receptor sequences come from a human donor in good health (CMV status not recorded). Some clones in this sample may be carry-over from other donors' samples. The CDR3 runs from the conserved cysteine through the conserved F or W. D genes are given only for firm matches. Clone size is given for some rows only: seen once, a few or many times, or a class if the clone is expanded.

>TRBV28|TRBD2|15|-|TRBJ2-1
TGTGCCAGCAGTTTATCGCTCGCGGGGGATACTGAGCAGTTCTTC
CASSLSLAGDTEQFF
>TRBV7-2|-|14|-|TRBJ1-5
TGTGCCAGCAGCCGAAGTCCGGGCAATCAGCCCCAGCATTTT
CASSRSPGNQPQHF
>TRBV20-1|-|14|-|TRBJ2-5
TGCAGTGCTAGAGATTTCCCTAGACGGGAGACCCAGTACTTC
CSARDFPRRETQYF
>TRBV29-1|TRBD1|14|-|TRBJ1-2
TGCAGCGTTGAGGACAGGGCCGTCGGCTATGGCTACACCTTC
CSVEDRAVGYGYTF
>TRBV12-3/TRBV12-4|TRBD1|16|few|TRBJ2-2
TGTGCCAGCAGTTTGATTCCGGGACAGGGGTCCGGGGAGCTGTTTTTT
CASSLIPGQGSGELFF
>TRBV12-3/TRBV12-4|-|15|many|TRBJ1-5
TGTGCCAGCAGTTTAGGGGGGGTAGGCAATCAGCCCCAGCATTTT
CASSLGGVGNQPQHF
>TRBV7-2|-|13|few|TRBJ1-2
TGTGCCAGCAGCTTTGGGGTAAACTATGGCTACACCTTC
CASSFGVNYGYTF
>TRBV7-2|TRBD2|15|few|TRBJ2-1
TGTGCCAGCAGCTTAGTAACTAGCGGGAGTAATGAGCAGTTCTTC
CASSLVTSGSNEQFF
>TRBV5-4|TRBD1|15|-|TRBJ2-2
TGTGCCAGCAGCCCGGGACAGCCGAACACCGGGGAGCTGTTTTTT
CASSPGQPNTGELFF
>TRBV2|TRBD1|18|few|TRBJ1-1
TGTGCCAGCACCGGACAGGGGAGTCGACTAACAATGAACACTGAAGCTTTCTTT
CASTGQGSRLTMNTEAFF
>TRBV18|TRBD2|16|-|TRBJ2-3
TGTGCCAGCTCCCTCCTAGAGCGGGGGGGCACAGATACGCAGTATTTT
CASSLLERGGTDTQYF
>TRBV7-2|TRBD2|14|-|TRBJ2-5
TGTGCCAGCAGCTCCCCCGGGACTAGTGAGACCCAGTACTTC
CASSSPGTSETQYF
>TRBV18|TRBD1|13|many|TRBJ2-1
TGTGCCAGCTCACCCCCCGGACAGGGTGAGCAGTTCTTC
CASSPPGQGEQFF
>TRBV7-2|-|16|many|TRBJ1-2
TGTGCCAGCAGCTTAGGCCTCCGGGGGCAAGACTATGGCTACACCTTC
CASSLGLRGQDYGYTF
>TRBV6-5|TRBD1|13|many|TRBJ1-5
TGTGCCAGCAGTGGACAGGGAGGTCAGCCCCAGCATTTT
CASSGQGGQPQHF
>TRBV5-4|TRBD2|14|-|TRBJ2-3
TGTGCCAGCAAGGGCGGGGGGGCCACAGATACGCAGTATTTT
CASKGGGATDTQYF
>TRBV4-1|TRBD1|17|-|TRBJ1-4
TGCGCCAGCAGCCATATTGGCAGGGGCCGAGGGGGCGAAAAACTGTTTTTT
CASSHIGRGRGGEKLFF
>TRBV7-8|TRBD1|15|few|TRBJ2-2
TGTGCCAGCAGCCGTATGACAGGGGGAACCGGGGAGCTGTTTTTT
CASSRMTGGTGELFF
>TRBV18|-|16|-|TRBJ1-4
TGTGCCAGCTCACCAAATCTGCGCTCAACTAATGAAAAACTGTTTTTT
CASSPNLRSTNEKLFF
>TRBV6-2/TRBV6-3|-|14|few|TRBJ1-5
TGTGCCAGCAGTTACGGACGGTCCGGAGTGGACCAGCATTTT
CASSYGRSGVDQHF
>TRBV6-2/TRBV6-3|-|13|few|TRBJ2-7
TGTGCCAGCAGAAGCACACAGGATTACGAGCAGTACTTC
CASRSTQDYEQYF
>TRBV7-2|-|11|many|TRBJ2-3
TGTGCCAGCACCCGGGCAGATACGCAGTATTTT
CASTRADTQYF
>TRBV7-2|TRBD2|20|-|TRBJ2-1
TGTGCCAGCAGCTCCCATTCGATAGCGGGAGGGCCGGGGGTGTTATATGAGCAGTTCTTC
CASSSHSIAGGPGVLYEQFF